This T cell receptor (beta chain) was recovered during a study of OX40 agonist ivuxolimab in advanced cancers. Study-wide background: The patients' treatment was ivuxolimab, an agonistic anti-OX40 (CD134) antibody. Hepatocellular carcinoma, melanoma, renal cell or head and neck cancer affected the dose-escalation patients.

Only in-frame clones appear in the TCRdb table, and some are missing; sequencing was by immunoSEQ multiplex PCR. Of 70,000 to 90,000 clones listed, 89% are singletons. Notes on this clone: What it binds is unknown.

Findings of the study overall: Some nonresponders also had low normalized T-cell clonal expansion.

The TCR originated in an adult with an advanced solid tumor such as melanoma, head and neck, liver or kidney cancer. The specimen was CD4+ or CD8+ T cells sorted from blood, collected in a trial of the OX40 agonist ivuxolimab.

CDR3 residues: CASSLVAGSVEQYF. The CDR3 DNA is TGCGCCAGCAGCTTGGTAGCAGGGTCTGTTGAGCAGTACTTC. J is TRBJ2-7 and V is TRBV5-1, with D possibly TRBD1 on 5 matching bases. The CDR3 consists of 14 residues. Germline V gene data show CDR1 as SGHRS and CDR2 as YFSETQ. Trimming shortened V by 0 bases and J by 7 bases, and 14 bases separated the two germline ends.